The clone carrying this T cell receptor (beta chain) was counted between two and nine times. Germline trimming cut 6 bases from V and 2 bases from J; bases unmatched to any gene: 8. This CDR3 comprises 15 residues. Germline CDR1 reads ENHRY; CDR2 reads SYGVKD. This sample is part of a study of blood T cell repertoires in COVID-19. Background on the study: Sources were T cells, B-cell-depleted T cells, or PBMCs; the material itself was cDNA or gDNA.

In the original analysis: From reference gene primer amplification, estimates of nucleated cell counts were derived. TCRdb's copy holds only in-frame clones and misses some; the assay was immunoSEQ multiplex PCR. V and J calls and clone size follow that table, whereas D and trimming were derived from the DNA. The repertoire includes some 290,000 clones, about 85% of them detected once, and 3.6% sits in the top ten. The clonotype comes from a man younger than 35 with active or convalescent COVID-19. This rearrangement joins TRBV10-3 to TRBJ2-7; 9 bases agree with TRBD1. What was sequenced was peripheral blood. The DNA for the CDR3 is TGTGCCATCAGGAGGGGGGGACAGGGCGCCTACGAGCAGTACTTC. Residues: CAIRRGGQGAYEQYF.